Listed below are T cell receptor beta chains from one sample, sequenced in a study of cytomegalovirus exposure and HLA in healthy donors. Method: immunoSEQ multiplex PCR; TCRdb's copy keeps in-frame clones and lacks some. The sample consists of under 200,000 clones, more than 70% of them appearing once. The specimen sequenced was PBMCs. These receptor sequences come from a man aged 60 to 75 in good health and CMV-seronegative. Both conserved end residues are part of each CDR3. D genes are given only for firm matches. Clone size is not always given. Where it is, it says once, few, many or a class for expanded clones.

size: .; D: .; V: TRBV28; J: TRBJ1-2; CDR3: CASSDSLQGRRYTF; DNA: TGTGCCAGCAGCGACAGCCTACAGGGTCGTCGCTACACCTTC
size: .; D: TRBD1; V: TRBV7-9; J: TRBJ1-1; CDR3: CASEGQGNTEAFF; DNA: TGTGCCAGCGAGGGACAGGGTAACACTGAAGCTTTCTTT
size: .; D: TRBD1; V: TRBV7-3; J: TRBJ2-7; CDR3: CASSPAPGGFEQYF; DNA: TGTGCCAGCAGCCCCGCTCCAGGGGGCTTTGAGCAGTACTTC
size: once; D: TRBD1; V: TRBV27; J: TRBJ1-2; CDR3: CASSLYRGTGGYTF; DNA: TGTGCCAGCAGTTTATACAGGGGAACCGGTGGCTACACCTTC
size: .; D: .; V: TRBV7-2; J: TRBJ1-4; CDR3: CASSPWGEKLFF; DNA: TGTGCCAGCAGCCCGTGGGGCGAAAAACTGTTTTTT
size: .; D: .; V: TRBV15; J: TRBJ1-6; CDR3: CATKVGLDNSPLHF; DNA: TGTGCCACCAAAGTCGGTCTTGATAATTCACCCCTCCACTTT
size: .; D: .; V: TRBV5-6; J: TRBJ2-1; CDR3: CASSLANEQFF; DNA: TGTGCCAGCAGCTTAGCAAATGAGCAGTTCTTC
size: .; D: TRBD1; V: TRBV29-1; J: TRBJ1-2; CDR3: CSVDRDRVSYTF; DNA: TGCAGCGTAGACCGGGACAGGGTGAGCTACACCTTC
size: .; D: .; V: TRBV6-4; J: TRBJ1-1; CDR3: CASSPGGNANTEAFF; DNA: TGTGCCAGCAGTCCGGGAGGGAATGCGAACACTGAAGCTTTCTTT
size: .; D: .; V: TRBV30; J: TRBJ2-1; CDR3: CAWSDPPGYNEQFF; DNA: TGTGCCTGGAGTGACCCTCCAGGTTACAATGAGCAGTTCTTC
size: .; D: .; V: TRBV7-7; J: TRBJ1-3; CDR3: CASSQSPTGNTIYF; DNA: TGTGCCAGCAGTCAAAGCCCAACTGGAAACACCATATATTTT
size: .; D: TRBD1; V: TRBV30; J: TRBJ1-4; CDR3: CAWSLLTGTNEKLFF; DNA: TGTGCCTGGAGTCTATTGACAGGGACAAATGAAAAACTGTTTTTT
size: .; D: .; V: TRBV28; J: TRBJ2-3; CDR3: CASSPSTDTQYF; DNA: TGTGCCAGCAGCCCTAGCACAGATACGCAGTATTTT
size: .; D: .; V: TRBV7-6; J: TRBJ2-5; CDR3: CASSQTLETQYF; DNA: TGTGCCAGCAGCCAAACATTAGAGACCCAGTACTTC
size: .; D: TRBD1; V: TRBV27; J: TRBJ1-2; CDR3: CASSLTARGDRGYGYTF; DNA: TGTGCCAGCAGTTTAACTGCGCGTGGGGACAGGGGTTATGGCTACACCTTC
size: .; D: .; V: TRBV7-6; J: TRBJ2-7; CDR3: CASSLGGDAPYEQYF; DNA: TGTGCCAGCAGCTTAGGGGGGGACGCCCCCTACGAGCAGTACTTC
size: .; D: .; V: TRBV4-3; J: TRBJ2-1; CDR3: CASSQDRGSSDEQFF; DNA: TGCGCCAGCAGCCAAGATAGAGGTAGCTCGGATGAGCAGTTCTTC
size: .; D: .; V: TRBV19; J: TRBJ2-3; CDR3: CASSIPGGTDTQYF; DNA: TGTGCCAGTAGTATTCCCGGGGGCACAGATACGCAGTATTTT
size: .; D: TRBD1; V: TRBV5-1; J: TRBJ1-2; CDR3: CASSLRTGGINYGYTF; DNA: TGCGCCAGCAGCTTGAGAACAGGGGGGATAAACTATGGCTACACCTTC
size: .; D: .; V: TRBV27; J: TRBJ2-7; CDR3: CASRRGLVYEQYF; DNA: TGTGCCAGCAGACGCGGTCTGGTCTACGAGCAGTACTTC
size: .; D: TRBD2; V: TRBV9; J: TRBJ2-1; CDR3: CASSVDQRGFDEQFF; DNA: TGTGCCAGCAGCGTAGACCAGCGGGGGTTCGATGAGCAGTTCTTC
size: .; D: .; V: TRBV7-3; J: TRBJ2-1; CDR3: CASSLNQGGGGEQFF; DNA: TGTGCCAGCAGCCTTAACCAGGGTGGGGGCGGTGAGCAGTTCTTC
size: .; D: .; V: TRBV7-6; J: TRBJ1-6; CDR3: CASSLSTGLSPLHF; DNA: TGTGCCAGCAGCTTAAGTACAGGGCTTTCACCCCTCCACTTT
size: .; D: .; V: TRBV7-9; J: TRBJ2-1; CDR3: CSSSLLWGTHNEQFF; DNA: TGTTCCAGCAGCTTACTTTGGGGGACTCACAATGAGCAGTTCTTC
size: .; D: .; V: TRBV7-9; J: TRBJ2-3; CDR3: CASSPVGGGITDTQYF; DNA: TGTGCCAGCAGCCCCGTTGGAGGAGGGATCACAGATACGCAGTATTTT
size: .; D: .; V: TRBV5-4; J: TRBJ2-1; CDR3: CASSPDEGGGRYNEQFF; DNA: TGTGCCAGCAGCCCGGATGAGGGGGGAGGGAGATACAATGAGCAGTTCTTC
size: .; D: TRBD2; V: TRBV18; J: TRBJ2-7; CDR3: CASSPGTSVNEQYF; DNA: TGTGCCAGCTCCCCCGGGACTAGCGTCAACGAGCAGTACTTC
size: .; D: TRBD1; V: TRBV6-5; J: TRBJ2-3; CDR3: CASSSGQFTDTQYF; DNA: TGTGCCAGCAGCTCGGGACAGTTCACAGATACGCAGTATTTT